This T cell receptor (beta chain) emerged from a study of blood T cell repertoires in COVID-19. Looking at the study overall: The samples span acute and convalescent COVID-19 from the United States, Italy and Spain. T cells, B-cell-depleted T cells, or PBMCs supplied cDNA or gDNA.

Per the germline V gene, CDR1 is MNHEY and CDR2 is SVGAGI. The CDR3 length is 13 residues. The ends lost 8 bases at V and 8 bases at J; junction bases unmatched: 7. Authors' data handling: From reference gene primer amplification, estimates of nucleated cell counts were derived. Clones were sequenced by immunoSEQ multiplex PCR, and TCRdb holds only the in-frame ones, with some missing. V, J and clone size are those of that table, while D and trimming were read from the DNA. The sample comprises under 80,000 clones, 85% to 90% of which are singletons, and more than 1.1% rests with the top ten. Sample: peripheral blood. The TCR comes from a human donor in a cohort sampled during active COVID-19. The genes are TRBV6-5 and TRBJ2-1, with TRBD1 identical over 9 bases. The CDR3 reads CASPGTGWDEQFF. The CDR3 coding sequence is TGTGCCAGCCCCGGGACAGGGTGGGATGAGCAGTTCTTC.